This T cell receptor beta chain was sequenced for a study of radiotherapy plus CTLA-4 blockade in lung cancer. Study information: Objective responses were seen in 15% to 20% of patients, disease control in around 31%. Regarding the study as a whole: Some TCR clones had been derived from tumors. These clones expanded in peripheral blood after radiotherapy plus ipilimumab.

This CDR3 comprises 15 residues. Germline lookup yields CDR1 MNHEY and CDR2 SVGAGI. V lost 8 bases, J lost 6 bases, and 19 bases lay in between. Clones were sequenced by immunoSEQ multiplex PCR, and TCRdb holds only the in-frame ones, with some missing. The sample records 86,000 or so clones, 78% being singletons. Ipilimumab-mediated CTLA-4 blockade plus focal radiation was given to patients having chemo-refractory metastatic non-small-cell lung cancer. For this clone: The antigen remains undetermined.

This sequence joins TRBV6-5 and TRBJ2-2, with D perhaps TRBD1 (7 bases). Sequencing used peripheral blood, obtained from a patient treated with radiotherapy plus ipilimumab. This receptor was obtained from a human donor with non-small cell lung cancer who had a partial response to radiotherapy plus ipilimumab. Some clones in this sample may be carry-over from other donors' samples. CDR3 sequence (DNA): TGTGCCAGCCCACGACAGGGACTTTTTTCCGGGGAGCTGTTTTTT. This sequence encodes CASPRQGLFSGELFF.